The rows below give T cell receptor beta chains drawn from one sample of a study of blood T cell repertoires in COVID-19. The protocol was immunoSEQ multiplex PCR, while the TCRdb copy is restricted to in-frame clones and leaves out a portion. This table holds a few hundred thousand clones, 88% found once. Sequenced material: peripheral blood. Every receptor here comes from a man aged 60-69 years who had recovered from COVID-19. Each CDR3 is given with its conserved first and last residue. Fields, in order: V gene, D gene, clone size, J gene, CDR3 protein, CDR3 DNA. D genes are given only for firm matches. Size values are once, few and many counts, or a class for expanded clones, and some rows have none.

TRBV5-1	-	-	TRBJ2-1	CASSLDLRERDEQFF	TGCGCCAGCAGCTTGGATCTGAGGGAAAGAGATGAGCAGTTCTTC
TRBV30	-	few	TRBJ1-2	CAWSGRAFSYGYTF	TGTGCCTGGAGTGGGAGGGCGTTCTCCTATGGCTACACCTTC
TRBV12-5	-	-	TRBJ1-4	CASGKGTTNEKLFF	TGTGCTAGTGGAAAAGGGACTACTAATGAAAAACTGTTTTTT
TRBV21-1	-	-	TRBJ2-1	CASSKVEGAHYNEQFF	TGTGCCAGCAGCAAAGTCGAGGGGGCGCATTACAATGAGCAGTTCTTC
TRBV27	TRBD1	-	TRBJ1-1	CASINPGTASTEAFF	TGTGCCAGCATTAACCCCGGGACAGCCAGCACTGAAGCTTTCTTT
TRBV10-1	TRBD2	few	TRBJ2-2	CASSDLLAGGPGDTGELFF	TGCGCCAGCAGTGATCTCCTAGCGGGGGGGCCGGGGGACACCGGGGAGCTGTTTTTT
TRBV19	TRBD1	few	TRBJ2-3	CASSMGAGGLVGPSTDTQYF	TGTGCCAGTAGTATGGGGGCAGGGGGCCTTGTGGGCCCTAGCACAGATACGCAGTATTTT
TRBV6-2/TRBV6-3	TRBD2	-	TRBJ2-5	CASSSGLAGRETQYF	TGTGCCAGCAGTTCCGGACTAGCGGGGCGGGAGACCCAGTACTTC
TRBV10-3	-	-	TRBJ1-2	CAISGRGYGYTF	TGTGCCATCAGCGGTAGGGGCTATGGCTACACCTTC
TRBV5-1	-	-	TRBJ1-5	CASSLGGRNQPQHF	TGCGCCAGCAGCTTGGGAGGGCGCAATCAGCCCCAGCATTTT
TRBV7-7	-	-	TRBJ2-7	CASSPETETYEQYF	TGTGCTAGCAGTCCAGAGACAGAAACTTACGAGCAGTACTTC
TRBV6-5	-	-	TRBJ1-1	CASWRGANTEAFF	TGTGCCAGCTGGAGGGGCGCAAACACTGAAGCTTTCTTT
TRBV6-1	TRBD2	-	TRBJ2-1	CASSGTLAGSYNEQFF	TGTGCCAGCAGTGGAACCCTAGCGGGGTCCTACAATGAGCAGTTCTTC
TRBV9	TRBD1	-	TRBJ2-4	CASSEQGAPVKNIQYF	TGTGCCAGCAGCGAACAGGGGGCGCCGGTCAAAAACATTCAGTACTTC
TRBV6-5	TRBD1	-	TRBJ1-2	CASSYSRQGADGYTF	TGTGCCAGCAGTTACTCACGGCAGGGGGCGGATGGCTACACCTTC
TRBV25-1	-	-	TRBJ2-5	CASSEFGSQETQYF	TGTGCCAGCAGTGAATTTGGCAGCCAAGAGACCCAGTACTTC